These 4 T cell receptor beta chains share one sample of origin, sequenced in a study of neurological immune-mediated disorders. TCRdb called the 5' RACE reads again in MiXCR, with one record for every CDR3 protein. The sample lists approximately 50,000 distinct CDR3 sequences, around 3.4% occurring once. The sample taken for sequencing was PBMCs. The receptors originated from a man between 40 and 49 years old with multiple sclerosis.

Comment on this clonotype: A much more abundant neighbour one base away suggests this may be a read error. The rearrangement links TRBV25-1 to TRBJ1-5, with 9 positions matching TRBD1. This CDR3 has 15 amino acids. Looked up from germline, CDR1 is MGHDK and CDR2 is SYGVNS. The CDR3: CASSPSGQGNQPQNF. For the CDR3, the DNA is TGTGCCAGCAGCCCCTCGGGACAGGGTAATCAGCCCCAGAATTTT.

This clonotype was seen many times. The V call is TRBV10-3, the J call TRBJ2-3; D gene uncertain. This CDR3 has 12 residues. The germline CDR1 and CDR2 sequences are ENHRY and SYGVKD. The germline V and J ends were trimmed by 0 bases and 3 bases, with 1 base remaining between them. CDR3 nucleotides: TGTGCCATCAGTGAGTCGACAGATACGCAGTATTTT. Protein sequence: CAISESTDTQYF.

There are many counts of this clonotype. The chain has TRBV5-6 and TRBJ2-7; 10 bases are a match to TRBD1. The ends lost 3 bases at V and 2 bases at J; junction bases unmatched: 5. The germline V gene has CDR1 SGHDT and CDR2 YYEEEE. The CDR3 covers 15 residues. The CDR3 sequence is CASSWGGQGAYEQYF. CDR3 in DNA: TGTGCCAGCAGCTGGGGCGGACAGGGGGCCTACGAGCAGTACTTC.

In the case of this clonotype: It is likely a read error, because the conserved phenylalanine at the end of the CDR3 is missing. J is TRBJ2-7 and V is TRBV5-1; D gene uncertain. The CDR3 contains 12 residues. V was trimmed by 3 bases and J by 5 bases, leaving 9 bases between them. CDR1 and CDR2 (germline): SGHRS, YFSETQ. The CDR3 DNA reads TGCGCCAGCAGCTCCCCCCGGCACGAGCAGTACAAC. It encodes CASSSPRHEQYN.